The source of this TCR beta chain is a study of CD8+CD57+ T cells in acquired aplastic anemia. Study information: Isolated CD4+ and CD8+ cells, once sorted, yielded DNA averaging about 3.4 ug.

CDR3 length: 14 amino acids. V gave up 5 bases and J gave up 8 bases; unmatched junction bases: 7. The V gene's germline CDR1 is MGHDK and CDR2 SYGVNS. CD8+CD57+ cell expansion had been shown by flow cytometry in patients chosen for sequencing. Investigators profiled TCR beta VDJ and CDR3 from genomic DNA template. TCRdb re-analysed the reads in MiXCR, keeping a single row per CDR3 protein. Of some 140,000 distinct CDR3 sequences in the sample, around half were seen once. Sequences were obtained from sorted CD4+, CD8+, or CD8+CD57+ T cells (not recorded which) from PBMCs. The chain links TRBV25-1 to TRBJ2-1; the match to TRBD2 covers 9 bases. The clonotype was recovered from a human donor with aplastic anemia. The CDR3 is CASSFSGSLDEQFF. The CDR3 nucleotides are TGTGCCAGCAGTTTTAGCGGGAGTCTGGATGAGCAGTTCTTC.